Reported below is one T cell receptor (beta chain). Some clones are missing from TCRdb's copy, which holds only in-frame ones; the method was immunoSEQ multiplex PCR. The profile shows more than 400,000 clones, 96% of them singletons. The data are from a study of shared clonotypes between healthy human individuals. This receptor was identified in a woman aged 30 to 39 in good health. Source material: naive CD4+ T cells sorted from blood. Described subset: CD45RA+ positively selected.

CDR3 coding DNA: TGTGCCAGCAGCTTAAACCACAGACATAATTCACCCCTCCACTTT. This codes for CASSLNHRHNSPLHF. The V and J genes are TRBV7-3 and TRBJ1-6; D gene uncertain. CDR3 size: 15 residues. V was trimmed by 1 base and J by 5 bases, leaving 9 bases between them. Germline CDR1 is SGHTA and CDR2 is FQGTGA.